Each of the 22 T cell receptor beta chains below was sequenced from the same sample in a study of regulatory T cells in long-lasting Graves disease. Time point given: persistent/refractory GD, antithyroid drugs over 5 years with positive TRAb. PBMC-extracted RNA yielded the TCR library. According to the study, TCR beta libraries were built with iRepertoire HTBI primers and CDR3-region Arm-PCR. TCRdb used MiXCR to reprocess the multiplex PCR reads, holding one entry per CDR3 protein. Altogether about 660,000 distinct CDR3 sequences are present, around 30% being singletons, with the ten largest covering around 42%. Sequenced material: peripheral blood mononuclear cells (PBMCs), taken when the disease was refractory, from a patient treated with antithyroid drugs. Receptors were obtained from a female donor with Graves disease.

This clonotype was detected many times. This chain joins TRBV28 and TRBJ1-5; 7 positions agree with TRBD1. Germline values: CDR1 MDHEN, CDR2 SYDVKM. The junction had 11 bases not matched to a gene; V was cut back by 2 bases and J by 7 bases. This CDR3 is built from 16 residues. CDR3 sequence (DNA): TGTGCCAGCAGTTTACCGACAGGGAGGTTAGGGCAGCCCCAGCATTTT. Translated, it gives CASSLPTGRLGQPQHF.

In this sample, this clonotype turned up many times. The chain employs TRBV6-2 or TRBV6-3 and TRBJ2-7, with TRBD1 as a possible D gene (6 bases). Germline V gives CDR1 MNHEY, CDR2 SVGEGT. With 4 bases removed from V and 6 bases from J, the gap between germline ends came to 10 bases. The CDR3 is 12 residues long. CDR3 residues: CASSSYRAEQYF. CDR3 bases: TGTGCCAGCAGTTCATACAGGGCCGAGCAGTACTTC.

The gene calls are TRBV7-3 and TRBJ2-7; 12 positions agree with TRBD2. CDR1 SGHTA and CDR2 FQGTGA come from the germline V gene. This CDR3 has 20 residues. With V trimmed by 0 bases and J by 0 bases, 12 bases remained unmatched. Here the CDR3 DNA reads TGTGCCAGCAGCTTAACAGTTAGGGCTAGCGGGAGGGTTTTCTCCTACGAGCAGTACTTC. Protein: CASSLTVRASGRVFSYEQYF.

The table lists this clonotype with a few counts. The chain uses TRBV20-1 and TRBJ1-2; D remains ambiguous. The CDR3 sequence is 13 residues long. The germline gives CDR1 DFQATT, CDR2 SNEGSKA (reference sequence). Trimming stripped 0 bases from V and 4 bases from J, with 9 bases between. This CDR3 reads CSARDPRTYGYTF. As DNA, the CDR3 is TGCAGTGCTAGAGATCCACGGACCTATGGCTACACCTTC.

This chain uses TRBV10-3 with TRBJ1-3; D might be TRBD1 (5 bases). Germline V gene lookup returns CDR1 ENHRY and CDR2 SYGVKD. The CDR3 runs to 13 residues. V lost 6 bases and J 2 bases, leaving 8 bases between the germline ends. The CDR3 loop reads CAIRRDPGNTIYF. CDR3 nucleotide sequence: TGTGCCATCAGGAGGGACCCTGGAAACACCATATATTTT.

Comment on this clonotype: A read error may account for a junction end that differs from germline. The chain is built from TRBV13 and TRBJ1-1, with D unresolved. Germline V gives CDR1 PRHDT, CDR2 FYEKMQ (reference sequence). The CDR3 covers 15 residues. DNA of the CDR3: TGTGCCAGCACCTTACGAGTAAGGGAAGACACTGAAGCTTTCTTT. This gives the protein CASTLRVREDTEAFF.

This clonotype was seen more than once but under ten times. This chain uses TRBV20-1 with TRBJ1-1; TRBD1 matches at 12 bases. CDR3 length: 15 amino acids. CDR1 and CDR2 (germline): DFQATT, SNEGSKA (reference sequence). The trim removed 1 base at V and 4 bases at J, leaving 4 bases unmatched. CDR3 region: CSARVMGQGATEAFF. CDR3 bases: TGCAGTGCTAGAGTCATGGGACAGGGGGCCACTGAAGCTTTCTTT.

This clonotype was recorded many times. J is TRBJ1-2 and V is TRBV12-3 or TRBV12-4; 7 bases align to TRBD1. J was trimmed by 8 bases and V by 6 bases; bases with no gene match: 12. This CDR3 has 14 amino acids. The CDR3 nucleotides are TGTGCCAGCAGGCTTGGACAGGTGGAGGGGGGCTACACCTTC. Encoded protein: CASRLGQVEGGYTF.

This clonotype was seen once. The rearrangement links TRBV6-1 to TRBJ2-7, with 9 bases that match TRBD2. Trimming took 6 bases from V and 4 from J; bases not matched to a gene: 7. Germline CDR1 MNHNS, CDR2 SASEGT. The CDR3 is made up of 14 amino acids. The CDR3 sequence: CASRPIAGVYEQYF. The CDR3, as DNA: TGTGCCAGCAGACCGATAGCGGGAGTTTACGAGCAGTACTTC.

Regarding this clonotype: The junction departs from germline at one end; a sequencing error may be responsible. The chain is built from TRBV12-3 or TRBV12-4 and TRBJ1-1; weak D call: TRBD1 (5 bases). CDR3 length: 13 residues. The CDR3 spells CASTLRHQGEAFF. DNA of the CDR3: TGTGCCAGCACTTTACGCCACCAGGGTGAAGCTTTCTTT.

The J gene is TRBJ2-7, the V gene TRBV19, with 7 nucleotides matching TRBD1. The CDR3 length is 15 residues. The germline CDR1 and CDR2 sequences are LNHDA and SQIVND (reference sequence). The junction had 4 bases not matched to a gene; V was cut back by 1 base and J by 1 base. DNA of the CDR3: TGTGCCAGTAGTATAGCCGGGACAGCTTCCTACGAGCAGTACTTC. This sequence encodes CASSIAGTASYEQYF.

This chain uses TRBV11-2 with TRBJ2-7; D perhaps matches TRBD1 (6 bases). In germline, CDR1 is SGHAT, CDR2 FQNNGV. CDR3 size: 13 residues. Trimming removed 2 bases from V and 6 bases from J, with 11 bases in between. This chain's CDR3 is CASSLRGWAEQYF. The CDR3 region has the DNA TGTGCCAGCAGCTTAAGGGGGTGGGCCGAGCAGTACTTC.

The chain couples TRBV6-2 or TRBV6-3 to TRBJ1-5; D gene unclear. With 5 bases removed from V and 4 bases from J, the gap between germline ends came to 15 bases. CDR1 and CDR2 (germline): MNHEY, SVGEGT. The CDR3 is made up of 15 amino acids. CDR3 in DNA: TGTGCCAGCAGTAAACTAGCAGGAGTGAATCAGCCCCAGCATTTT. It yields the protein CASSKLAGVNQPQHF.

J is TRBJ1-6 and V is TRBV9; tentative D call: TRBD1 (6 bases). V was shortened by 5 bases and J by 6 bases, with 18 bases between the two germline ends. CDR3 length equals 16 residues. Germline assignment: CDR1 SGDLS and CDR2 YYNGEE. The CDR3 nucleotides read TGTGCCAGCAGGTCCCCCAACAGGGTCATTAATTCACCCCTCCACTTT. This translates into CASRSPNRVINSPLHF.

In its sample, this clonotype was seen a few times. For the CDR3, the DNA is TGTGCCATCAGTGAACGTGACAGGGCAGGCGAGCAGTACTTC. Its protein is CAISERDRAGEQYF. The rearrangement links TRBV10-3 to TRBJ2-7, with 7 bases lining up with TRBD1. V shed 3 bases, J shed 6 bases, and the junction held 8 bases outside the gene matches. Germline V gene lookup returns CDR1 ENHRY and CDR2 SYGVKD. CDR3 length equals 14 residues.

This clonotype has ten or more counts. V and J are TRBV6-2 or TRBV6-3 and TRBJ2-7; 7 bases map to TRBD2. The germline CDR1 and CDR2 sequences are MNHEY and SVGEGT. The V gene end was trimmed by 2 bases and the J gene end by 3 bases; junction bases not matched to a gene: 1. The CDR3 contains 13 residues. CDR3 in DNA: TGTGCCAGCAGTTACCCTAGCGGCTACGAGCAGTACTTC. It yields the protein CASSYPSGYEQYF.

The chain is built from TRBV29-1 and TRBJ1-5; D possibly corresponds to TRBD1 (6 bases). This CDR3 has 13 residues. The V end was cut by 4 bases, the J end by 2 bases, with 9 bases between. Germline V gene lookup returns CDR1 SQVTM and CDR2 ANQGSEA. This CDR3 reads CSVAGGGNQPQHF. CDR3 DNA sequence: TGCAGCGTTGCGGGGGGCGGCAATCAGCCCCAGCATTTT.

This clonotype was seen only a few times. The chain employs TRBV12-3 or TRBV12-4 and TRBJ1-1; the D is unclear. CDR3 length: 14 amino acids. Trimming removed 5 bases at V and 4 bases at J, with 14 bases between. The CDR3 DNA follows: TGTGCCAGCAGTCCCCCCGTGGTGGGCACTGAAGCTTTCTTT. It is translated as CASSPPVVGTEAFF.

The chain combines TRBV6-9 with TRBJ2-7; D is possibly TRBD2 (6 bases). With 3 bases removed from V and 2 bases from J, the gap between germline ends came to 11 bases. Germline values: CDR1 MNHGY, CDR2 SVAAGI. CDR3 size: 14 residues. This chain's CDR3 is CASSYGSGAYEQYF. DNA of the CDR3: TGTGCCAGCAGTTACGGGTCGGGGGCCTACGAGCAGTACTTC.

The chain is built from TRBV20-1 and TRBJ1-2; TRBD1 might be the D (6 bases). CDR1 is DFQATT and CDR2 is SNEGSKA in the germline V gene (reference sequence). Trimming took 0 bases from V and 1 from J, leaving 9 bases between them. The CDR3 is 14 residues long. CDR3: CSARDARGNYGYTF. The DNA for the CDR3 is TGCAGTGCTAGAGATGCCAGGGGTAACTATGGCTACACCTTC.

The rearrangement links TRBV5-4 to TRBJ2-5; 9 bases fit TRBD1. CDR3 size: 16 residues. Trimming removed 0 bases from V and 7 bases from J; junction bases left unmatched: 10. The germline V gene has CDR1 SGHNT and CDR2 YYREEE (reference sequence). The CDR3 DNA is TGTGCCAGCAGCTTGGGGGGGACAGGGCCCTCCTGGACCCAGTACTTC. Its protein product is CASSLGGTGPSWTQYF.

The rearrangement uses TRBV7-2 and TRBJ1-2, with 9 bases fitting TRBD1. Germline V gene lookup returns CDR1 SGHTA and CDR2 FQGNSA. The CDR3 spans 15 residues. V lost 3 bases, J lost 2 bases, and 4 bases stayed unmatched. The CDR3 bases are TGTGCCAGCAGCTTTGACAGGGGGAGCAACTATGGCTACACCTTC. Amino acids: CASSFDRGSNYGYTF.